The T cell receptor (beta chain) described here comes from a study of cytotoxic CD8 clonotypes in ibrutinib-treated CLL. The repertoire was sequenced with immunoSEQ multiplex PCR; TCRdb's copy has only in-frame clones and lacks some. The sample contains approximately 130,000 clones, roughly 84% of which appear only once. With V trimmed by 2 bases and J by 1 base, 2 bases remained unmatched. The V gene's germline CDR1 is SGHAT and CDR2 FQNNGV. The length of the CDR3 is 15 residues. This sample comprised PBMCs, obtained after 24 months of ibrutinib treatment. The chain links TRBV11-2 to TRBJ2-3; 8 positions agree with TRBD2. This receptor was taken from a human donor with chronic lymphocytic leukemia. The CDR3 spells CASSLILAGTDTQYF. The CDR3 coding sequence is TGTGCCAGCAGCTTAATACTAGCGGGCACAGATACGCAGTATTTT.